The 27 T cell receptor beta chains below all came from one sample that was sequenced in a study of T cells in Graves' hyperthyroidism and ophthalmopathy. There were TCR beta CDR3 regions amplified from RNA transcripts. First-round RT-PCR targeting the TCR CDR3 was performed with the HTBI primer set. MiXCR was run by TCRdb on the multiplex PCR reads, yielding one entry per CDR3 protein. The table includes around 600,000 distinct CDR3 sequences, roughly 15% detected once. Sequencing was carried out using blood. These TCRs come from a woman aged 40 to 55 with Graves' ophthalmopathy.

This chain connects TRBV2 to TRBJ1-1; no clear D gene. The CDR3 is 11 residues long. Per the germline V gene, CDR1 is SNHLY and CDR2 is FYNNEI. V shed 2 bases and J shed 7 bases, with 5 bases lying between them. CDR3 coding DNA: TGTGCCAGCAGTGAAAGGAGTGAAGCTTTCTTT. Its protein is CASSERSEAFF.

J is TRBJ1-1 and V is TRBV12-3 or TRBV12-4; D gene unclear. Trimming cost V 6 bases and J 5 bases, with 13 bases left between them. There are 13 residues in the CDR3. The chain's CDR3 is CASSLFGETEAFF. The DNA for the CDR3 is TGTGCCAGCAGCCTATTTGGGGAGACTGAAGCTTTCTTT.

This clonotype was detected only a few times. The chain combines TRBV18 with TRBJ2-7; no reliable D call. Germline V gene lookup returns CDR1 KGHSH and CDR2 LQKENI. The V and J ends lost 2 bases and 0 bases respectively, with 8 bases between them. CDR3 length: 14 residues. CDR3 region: CASSPADNSYEQYF. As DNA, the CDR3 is TGTGCCAGCTCACCAGCTGACAACTCCTACGAGCAGTACTTC.

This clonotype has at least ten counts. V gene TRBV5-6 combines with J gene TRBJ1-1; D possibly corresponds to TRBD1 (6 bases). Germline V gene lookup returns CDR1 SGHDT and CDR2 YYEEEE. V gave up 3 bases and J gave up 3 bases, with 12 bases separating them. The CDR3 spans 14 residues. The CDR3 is CASSSGTLYTEAFF. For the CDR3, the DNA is TGTGCCAGCAGCTCCGGGACACTATACACTGAAGCTTTCTTT.

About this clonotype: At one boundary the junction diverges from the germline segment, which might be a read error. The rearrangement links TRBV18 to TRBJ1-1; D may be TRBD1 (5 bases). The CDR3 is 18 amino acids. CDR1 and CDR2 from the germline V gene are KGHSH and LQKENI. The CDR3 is CASSPPGTWGSSHTEAFF. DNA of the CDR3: TGTGCCAGCTCTCCACCCGGGACGTGGGGATCCAGTCACACTGAAGCTTTCTTT.

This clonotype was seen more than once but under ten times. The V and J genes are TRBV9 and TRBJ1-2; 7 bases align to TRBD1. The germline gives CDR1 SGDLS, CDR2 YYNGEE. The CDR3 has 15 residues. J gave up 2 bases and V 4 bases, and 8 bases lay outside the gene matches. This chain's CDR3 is CASSFGQAKNYGYTF. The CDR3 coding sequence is TGTGCCAGCAGCTTTGGACAGGCAAAAAACTATGGCTACACCTTC.

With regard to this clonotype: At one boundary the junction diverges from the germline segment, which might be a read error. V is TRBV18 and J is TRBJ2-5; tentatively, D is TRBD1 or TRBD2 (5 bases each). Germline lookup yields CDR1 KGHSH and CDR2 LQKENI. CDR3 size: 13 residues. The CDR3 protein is CASSPGVQETQHF. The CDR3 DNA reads TGTGCCAGCTCACCGGGGGTTCAAGAGACCCAGCACTTC.

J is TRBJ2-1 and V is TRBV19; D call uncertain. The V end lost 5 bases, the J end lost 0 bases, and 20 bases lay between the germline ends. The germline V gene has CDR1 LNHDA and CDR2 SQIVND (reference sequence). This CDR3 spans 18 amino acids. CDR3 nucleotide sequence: TGTGCCAGTAGTCTCTCGACGAGGTTCCTAACCTCCTACAATGAGCAGTTCTTC. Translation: CASSLSTRFLTSYNEQFF.

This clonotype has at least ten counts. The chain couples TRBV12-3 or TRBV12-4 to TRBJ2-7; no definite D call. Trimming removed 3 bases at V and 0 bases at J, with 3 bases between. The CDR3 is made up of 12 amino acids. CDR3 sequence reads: CASSFTSYEQYF. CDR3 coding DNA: TGTGCCAGCAGTTTTACCTCCTACGAGCAGTACTTC.

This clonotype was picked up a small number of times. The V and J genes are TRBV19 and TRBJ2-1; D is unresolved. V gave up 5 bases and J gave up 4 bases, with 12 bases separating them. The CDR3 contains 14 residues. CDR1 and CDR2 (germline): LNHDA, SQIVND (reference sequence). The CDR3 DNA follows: TGTGCCAGTAGTGGGTTAGCAATGTACAATGAGCAGTTCTTC. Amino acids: CASSGLAMYNEQFF.

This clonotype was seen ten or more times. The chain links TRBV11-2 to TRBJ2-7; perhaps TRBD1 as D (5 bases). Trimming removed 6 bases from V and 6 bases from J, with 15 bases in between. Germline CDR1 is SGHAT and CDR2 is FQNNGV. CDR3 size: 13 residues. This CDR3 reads CASRGPSPSEQYF. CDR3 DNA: TGTGCCAGCAGGGGGCCCTCTCCGTCCGAGCAGTACTTC.

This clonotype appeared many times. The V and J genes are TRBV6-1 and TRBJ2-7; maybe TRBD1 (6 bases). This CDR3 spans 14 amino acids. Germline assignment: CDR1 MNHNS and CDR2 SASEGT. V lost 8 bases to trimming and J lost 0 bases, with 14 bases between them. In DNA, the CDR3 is TGTGCCAGCGCCCGGGACATTTCCTCCTACGAGCAGTACTTC. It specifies CASARDISSYEQYF.

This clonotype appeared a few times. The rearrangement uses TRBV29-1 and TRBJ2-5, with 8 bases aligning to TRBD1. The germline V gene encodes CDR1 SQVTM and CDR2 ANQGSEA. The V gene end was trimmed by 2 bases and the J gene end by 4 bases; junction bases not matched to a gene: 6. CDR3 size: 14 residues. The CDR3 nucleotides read TGCAGCGTTGAACAGGGGGCCTACCCAGAGACCCAGTACTTC. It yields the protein CSVEQGAYPETQYF.

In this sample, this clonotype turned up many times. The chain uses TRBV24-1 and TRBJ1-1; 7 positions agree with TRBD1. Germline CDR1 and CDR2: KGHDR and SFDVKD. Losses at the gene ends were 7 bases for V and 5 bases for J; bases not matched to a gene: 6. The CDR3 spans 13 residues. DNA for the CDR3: TGTGCCACCAGAAAGGGGGCTGAGACTGAAGCTTTCTTT. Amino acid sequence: CATRKGAETEAFF.

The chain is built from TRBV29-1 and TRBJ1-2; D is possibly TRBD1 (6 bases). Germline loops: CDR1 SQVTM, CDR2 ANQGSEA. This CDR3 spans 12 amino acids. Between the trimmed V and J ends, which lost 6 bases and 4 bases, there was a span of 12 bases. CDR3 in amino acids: CSVRGGIYGYTF. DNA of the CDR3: TGCAGCGTCAGGGGAGGGATCTATGGCTACACCTTC.

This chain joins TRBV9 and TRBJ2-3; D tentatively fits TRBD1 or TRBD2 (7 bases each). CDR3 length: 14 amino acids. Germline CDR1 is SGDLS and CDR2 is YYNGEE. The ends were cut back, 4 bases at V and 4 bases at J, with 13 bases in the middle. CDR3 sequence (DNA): TGTGCCAGCAGCCCTCAGGGGGGGCCAGATACGCAGTATTTT. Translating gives CASSPQGGPDTQYF.

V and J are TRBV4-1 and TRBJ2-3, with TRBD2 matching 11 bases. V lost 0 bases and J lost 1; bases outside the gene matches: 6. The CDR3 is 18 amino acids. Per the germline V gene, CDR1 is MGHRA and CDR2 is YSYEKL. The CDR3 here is CASSQDLGTSGGTDTQYF. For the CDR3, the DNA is TGCGCCAGCAGCCAAGATTTGGGGACTAGCGGAGGCACAGATACGCAGTATTTT.

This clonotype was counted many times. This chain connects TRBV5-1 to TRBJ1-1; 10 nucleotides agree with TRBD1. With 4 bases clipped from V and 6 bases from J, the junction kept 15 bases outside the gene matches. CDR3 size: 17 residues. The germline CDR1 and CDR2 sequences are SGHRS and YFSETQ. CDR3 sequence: CASSGRTGGPSGAEAFF. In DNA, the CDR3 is TGCGCCAGCAGCGGACGGACAGGGGGACCGAGCGGCGCTGAAGCTTTCTTT.

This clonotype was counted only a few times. The CDR3 region is CASSGGRTAGNTIYF. CDR3 nucleotides: TGTGCCAGCAGTGGGGGTCGGACCGCTGGAAACACCATATATTTT. This chain uses TRBV6-1 with TRBJ1-3, with D unresolved. V was pared by 4 bases and J by 2 bases, with 12 bases between. The V gene's germline CDR1 is MNHNS and CDR2 SASEGT. The CDR3 length is 15 residues.

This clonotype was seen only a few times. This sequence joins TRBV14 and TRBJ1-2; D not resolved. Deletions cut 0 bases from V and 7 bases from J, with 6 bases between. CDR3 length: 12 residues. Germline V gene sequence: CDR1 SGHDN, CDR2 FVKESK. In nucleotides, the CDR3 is TGTGCCAGCAGCCAAGACCGGCGTGGCTACACCTTC. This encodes CASSQDRRGYTF.

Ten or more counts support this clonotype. DNA for the CDR3: TGCGCCAGCAGCCCAGTCTTGAACACTGAAGCTTTCTTT. Protein: CASSPVLNTEAFF. The rearrangement joins TRBV5-1 to TRBJ1-1, with D unclear. CDR3 length: 13 amino acids. The V end lost 4 bases, the J end lost 0 bases, and 7 bases lay between the germline ends. Germline V gene lookup returns CDR1 SGHRS and CDR2 YFSETQ.

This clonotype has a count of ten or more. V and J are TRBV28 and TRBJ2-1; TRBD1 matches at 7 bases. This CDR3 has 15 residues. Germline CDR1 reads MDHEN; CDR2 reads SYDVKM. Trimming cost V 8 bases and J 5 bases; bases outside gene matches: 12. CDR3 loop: CASENRAGGDNEQFF. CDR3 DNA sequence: TGTGCCAGCGAAAATCGCGCAGGGGGTGACAATGAGCAGTTCTTC.

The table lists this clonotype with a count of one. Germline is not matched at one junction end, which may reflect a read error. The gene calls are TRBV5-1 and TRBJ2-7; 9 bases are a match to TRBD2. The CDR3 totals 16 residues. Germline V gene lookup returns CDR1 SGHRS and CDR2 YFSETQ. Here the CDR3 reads CASSLGTSIRSYEQYF. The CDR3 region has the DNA TGTGCCAGCAGCTTAGGGACTAGCATTAGATCCTACGAGCAGTACTTC.

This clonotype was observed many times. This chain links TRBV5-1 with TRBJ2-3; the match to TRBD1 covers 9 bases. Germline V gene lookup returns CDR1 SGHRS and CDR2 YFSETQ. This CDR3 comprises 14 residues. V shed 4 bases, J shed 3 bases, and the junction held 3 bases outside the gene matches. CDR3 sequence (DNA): TGCGCCAGCAGCCCAGGACAGGGGACAGATACGCAGTATTTT. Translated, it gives CASSPGQGTDTQYF.

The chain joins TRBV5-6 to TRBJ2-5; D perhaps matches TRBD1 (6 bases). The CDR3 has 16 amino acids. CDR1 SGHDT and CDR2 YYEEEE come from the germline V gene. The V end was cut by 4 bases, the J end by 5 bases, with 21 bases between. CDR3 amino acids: CASSRHSRGLLETQYF. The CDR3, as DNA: TGTGCCAGCAGCCGCCATAGCAGGGGTTTATTGGAGACCCAGTACTTC.

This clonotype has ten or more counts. DNA for the CDR3: TGTGCCAGCAGTTTCGGCCCCGACGGCACCAGGCCCCAGCATTTT. Residues: CASSFGPDGTRPQHF. This chain links TRBV12-3 or TRBV12-4 with TRBJ1-5; D unclear. The CDR3 runs 15 residues. Trimming shortened V by 3 bases and J by 9 bases, and 18 bases separated the two germline ends.

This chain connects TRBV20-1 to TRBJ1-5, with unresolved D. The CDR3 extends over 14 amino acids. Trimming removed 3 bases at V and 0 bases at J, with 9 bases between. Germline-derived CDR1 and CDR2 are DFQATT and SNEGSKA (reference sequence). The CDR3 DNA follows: TGCAGTGCTAGTAGTCCATATAGCAATCAGCCCCAGCATTTT. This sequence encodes CSASSPYSNQPQHF.